This is a list of T cell receptor beta chains from one sample in a study of cytomegalovirus exposure and HLA in healthy donors. The data were produced by immunoSEQ multiplex PCR, yet TCRdb's version contains in-frame clones alone and is incomplete. The sample lists 200,000 to 300,000 clones; about 87% were seen once. Sequenced input: PBMCs. Receptor source: a man aged 18 to 30 in good health and CMV-seronegative. Each CDR3 is given with its conserved first and last residue. D genes are given only for firm matches. For some rows the clone size is stated as once, few or many, or as a class when expanded; others skip it.

>TRBV2|NA|TRBJ1-1|NA
TGTGCCAGCTCTATCGGGGGGCGAGCCACTGAAGCTTTCTTT
CASSIGGRATEAFF
>TRBV7-6|NA|TRBJ1-1|NA
TGTGCCAGCTGCGGGGGAACTGAAGCTTTCTTT
CASCGGTEAFF
>TRBV4-3|NA|TRBJ2-7|TRBD2
TGCGCCAGCAGCCAAACCGGGGGGACTAGCGGGAGGGCCGCGGATGAGCAGTACTTC
CASSQTGGTSGRAADEQYF
>TRBV11-3|NA|TRBJ2-7|NA
TGTGCCAGCAGCACCGGACAGACCTACGAGCAGTACTTC
CASSTGQTYEQYF
>TRBV5-6|once|TRBJ1-3|NA
TGTGCCAGCAGCCGGGGTTACTTCTCTGGAAACACCATATATTTT
CASSRGYFSGNTIYF
>TRBV7-2|NA|TRBJ1-3|TRBD1
TGTGCCAGCAGCTTAGTGGTGGGACAGGGATTGACTGGAAACACCATATATTTT
CASSLVVGQGLTGNTIYF
>TRBV5-5|NA|TRBJ1-2|NA
TGTGCCAGCAGCTTGTGGGAGGGCTGCACCTTC
CASSLWEGCTF
>TRBV28|few|TRBJ1-2|TRBD1
TGTGCCAGCAGTTCAGGACAGGACTATGGCTACACCTTC
CASSSGQDYGYTF
>TRBV7-9|NA|TRBJ1-3|NA
TGTGCCAGCAGCCCCATCCTGGGCGGAAACACCATATATTTT
CASSPILGGNTIYF
>TRBV29-1|once|TRBJ2-1|TRBD2
TGCAGCGTTAGCGGGGGGAGACTAGCGGGAGGGGAGCAGTTCTTC
CSVSGGRLAGGEQFF